The source of this T cell receptor (beta chain) is a study of tumor-infiltrating lymphocytes in localized non-small cell lung cancer. At the level of the study: Resected tumor was paired with non-adjacent uninvolved lung from the same patient. Study observations and caveats: Different pieces of the same tissue were used for each assay.

The repertoire was sequenced with immunoSEQ multiplex PCR; TCRdb's copy has only in-frame clones and lacks some. The data contain about 4,900 clones, about three fifths of them seen just once; the ten biggest clones take up around 58%. The germline V and J ends were trimmed by 2 bases and 7 bases, with 14 bases remaining between them. Germline V gives CDR1 SNHLY, CDR2 FYNNEI. The CDR3 runs to 14 residues. This clone was counted a few times. Its antigen remains unidentified. The sample comprised lung tumor tissue. V and J are TRBV2 and TRBJ1-1; unclear D gene. The source is a human donor with non-small cell lung cancer. CDR3 DNA sequence: TGTGCCAGCAGTGAAAATCAAGGCTTGGGTGAAGCTTTCTTT. Its protein product is CASSENQGLGEAFF. Based on the CDR3 plus reference TRBV2 and TRBJ1-1, the full variable domain is EPEVTQTPSHQVTQMGQEVILRCVPISNHLYFYWYRQILGQKVEFLVSFYNNEISEKSEIFDDQFSVERPDGSNFTLKIRSTKLEDSAMYFCASSENQGLGEAFFGQGTRLTVV.